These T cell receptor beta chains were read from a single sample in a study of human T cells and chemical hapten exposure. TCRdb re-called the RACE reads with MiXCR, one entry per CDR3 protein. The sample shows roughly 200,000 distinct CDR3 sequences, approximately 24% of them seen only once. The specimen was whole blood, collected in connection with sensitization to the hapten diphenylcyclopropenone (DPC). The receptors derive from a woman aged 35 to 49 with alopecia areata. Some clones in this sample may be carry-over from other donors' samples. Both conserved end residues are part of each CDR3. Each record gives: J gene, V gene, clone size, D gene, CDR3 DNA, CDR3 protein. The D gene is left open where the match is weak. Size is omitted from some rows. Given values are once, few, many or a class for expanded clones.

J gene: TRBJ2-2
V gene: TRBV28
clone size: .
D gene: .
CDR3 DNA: TGTGCCAGCAGTTTATGGGCTACCCCCGGGGAGCTGTTTTTT
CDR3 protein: CASSLWATPGELFF

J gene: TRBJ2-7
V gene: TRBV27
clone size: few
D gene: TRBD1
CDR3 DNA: TGTGCCAGCAGTTTAGGGACAGGGATGTACGAGCAGTACTTC
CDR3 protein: CASSLGTGMYEQYF

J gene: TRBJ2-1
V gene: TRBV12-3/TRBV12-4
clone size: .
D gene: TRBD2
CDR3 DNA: TGTGCCAGCAATGGGGCCCGGGGCGGGAGGTCGAATGAGCAGTTCTTC
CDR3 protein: CASNGARGGRSNEQFF

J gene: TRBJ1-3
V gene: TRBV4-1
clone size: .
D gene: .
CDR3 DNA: TGCGCCAGCAGCCAAGGGGGTGGGAGACCCACCTCTGGAAACACCATATATTTT
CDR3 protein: CASSQGGGRPTSGNTIYF

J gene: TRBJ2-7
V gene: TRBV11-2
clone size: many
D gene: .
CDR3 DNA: TGTGCCAGCAGCTTAGAGGGGTACGAGCAGTACTTC
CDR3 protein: CASSLEGYEQYF

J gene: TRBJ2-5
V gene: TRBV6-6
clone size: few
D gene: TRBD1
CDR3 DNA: TGTGCCAGCAGAGACAGGGGGATCCAAGAGACCCAGTACTTC
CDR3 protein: CASRDRGIQETQYF

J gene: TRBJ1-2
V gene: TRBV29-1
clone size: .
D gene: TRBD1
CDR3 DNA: TGCAGCGCTCTGGGGACAGACTATGGCTACACCTTC
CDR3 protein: CSALGTDYGYTF

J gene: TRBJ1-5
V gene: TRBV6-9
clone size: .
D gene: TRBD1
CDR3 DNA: TGTGCCAGCGCGACAGGGTTCGGGCAGCCCCAGCATTTT
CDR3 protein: CASATGFGQPQHF

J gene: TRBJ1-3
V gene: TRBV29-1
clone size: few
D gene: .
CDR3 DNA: TGCAGCGTTGGGGCCAACCCGGACACCATATATTTT
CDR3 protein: CSVGANPDTIYF

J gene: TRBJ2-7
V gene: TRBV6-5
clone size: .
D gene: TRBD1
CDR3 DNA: TGTGCCAGCAGTTACTCGACAGGGGGCTGGTACGAGCAGTACTTC
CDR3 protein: CASSYSTGGWYEQYF

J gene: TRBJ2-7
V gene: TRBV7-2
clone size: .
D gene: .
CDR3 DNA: TGTGCCAGCAGCCCATCCCGGGACATCTACGAGCAGTACTTC
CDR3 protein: CASSPSRDIYEQYF

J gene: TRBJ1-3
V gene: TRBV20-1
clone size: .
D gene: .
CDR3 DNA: TGCAGTGCTCCCCGTGGGGACGGCGGAAACACCATATATTTT
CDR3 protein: CSAPRGDGGNTIYF

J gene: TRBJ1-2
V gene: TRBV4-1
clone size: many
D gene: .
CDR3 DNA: TGCGCCAGCAGCCAAGATTACATGGGCTATGGCTACACCTTC
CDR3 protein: CASSQDYMGYGYTF

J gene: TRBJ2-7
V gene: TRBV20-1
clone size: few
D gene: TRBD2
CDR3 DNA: TGCAGTGCTACAACAACTAGCGGGGGCACCTACGAGCAGTACTTC
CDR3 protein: CSATTTSGGTYEQYF

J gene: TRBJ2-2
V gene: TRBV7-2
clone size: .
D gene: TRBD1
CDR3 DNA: TGTGCCAGCAGCCAGACAGGGGGCGGAACCGGGGAGCTGTTTTTT
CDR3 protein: CASSQTGGGTGELFF

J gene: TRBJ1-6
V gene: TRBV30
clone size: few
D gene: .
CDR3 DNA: TGTGCCTGGAGTCCCCGAATGCCGCCCCTCCACTTT
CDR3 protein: CAWSPRMPPLHF

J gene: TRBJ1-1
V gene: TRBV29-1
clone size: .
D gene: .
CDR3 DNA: TGCAGCGCCCAAGGACACCTGAACACTGAAGCTTTCTTT
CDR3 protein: CSAQGHLNTEAFF

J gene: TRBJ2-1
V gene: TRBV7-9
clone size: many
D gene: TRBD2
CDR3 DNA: TGTGCCAGCAGCCCGAGCGGGAGGCCCAATGAGCAGTTCTTC
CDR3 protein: CASSPSGRPNEQFF

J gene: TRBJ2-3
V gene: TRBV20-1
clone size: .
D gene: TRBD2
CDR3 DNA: TGCAGTGCCCTTAGCGGGAGGGCCGGAGATACGCAGTATTTT
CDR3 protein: CSALSGRAGDTQYF

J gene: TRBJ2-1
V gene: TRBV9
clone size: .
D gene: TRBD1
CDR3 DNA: TGTGCCAGCAGCGTAGGCCCCGGACAGGGAGGTATATACGACAATGAGCAGTTCTTC
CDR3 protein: CASSVGPGQGGIYDNEQFF

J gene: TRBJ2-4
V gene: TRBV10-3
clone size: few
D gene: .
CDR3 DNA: TGTGCCATCAGTGAGGCCAAAAACATTCAGTACTTC
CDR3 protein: CAISEAKNIQYF

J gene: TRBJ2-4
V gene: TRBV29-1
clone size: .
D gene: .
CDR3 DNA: TGCAGCGTTGGCGGGACAAGCCCAAACATTCAGTACTTC
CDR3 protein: CSVGGTSPNIQYF

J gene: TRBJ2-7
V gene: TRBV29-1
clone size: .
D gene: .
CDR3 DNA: TGCAGCGCCGCCCAGTACACCTACGAGCAGTACTTC
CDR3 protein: CSAAQYTYEQYF

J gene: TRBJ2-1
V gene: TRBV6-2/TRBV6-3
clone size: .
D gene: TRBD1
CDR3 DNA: TGTGCCAGCAGTCTCCGAGGACAGGTCTGGGGTTACAATGAGCAGTTCTTC
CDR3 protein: CASSLRGQVWGYNEQFF

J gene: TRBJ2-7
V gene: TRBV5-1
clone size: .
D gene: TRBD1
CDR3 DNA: TGCGCCAGCAGGCCCGGGACAGGGGGCGACGAGCAGTACTTC
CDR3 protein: CASRPGTGGDEQYF

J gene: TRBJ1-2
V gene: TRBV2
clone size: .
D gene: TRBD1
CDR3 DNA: TGTGCCAGCAGTGAAGGCAGGGGGGATGGCTACACCTTC
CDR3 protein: CASSEGRGDGYTF

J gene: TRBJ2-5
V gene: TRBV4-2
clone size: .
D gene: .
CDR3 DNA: TGTGCCAGCAGCCAAGATCAGGTCGGGAGTGAGACCCAGTACTTC
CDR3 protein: CASSQDQVGSETQYF

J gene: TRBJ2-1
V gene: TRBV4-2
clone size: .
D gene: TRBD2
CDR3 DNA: TGTGCCAGCAGCCAAGAGGGACTAGCGGGAGGGGGGTACAATGAGCAGTTCTTC
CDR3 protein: CASSQEGLAGGGYNEQFF

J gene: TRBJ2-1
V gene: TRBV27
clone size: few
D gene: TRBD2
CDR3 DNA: TGTGCCAGCAGTCCATTCCAGGGACTAGGGGCCCACAATGAGCAGTTCTTC
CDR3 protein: CASSPFQGLGAHNEQFF

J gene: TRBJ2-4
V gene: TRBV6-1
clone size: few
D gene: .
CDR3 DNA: TGTGCCAGCAGTGATTGGGGGCGCAGCAACATTCAGTACTTC
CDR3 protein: CASSDWGRSNIQYF

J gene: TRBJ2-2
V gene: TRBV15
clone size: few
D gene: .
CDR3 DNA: TGTGCCACCAGCAGAGATCGCCGGGACACCGGGGAGCTGTTTTTT
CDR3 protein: CATSRDRRDTGELFF

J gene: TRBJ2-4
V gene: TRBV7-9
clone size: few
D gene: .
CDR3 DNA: TGTGCCAGCAGCTTGGGACTAGCCAAAAACATTCAGTACTTC
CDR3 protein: CASSLGLAKNIQYF

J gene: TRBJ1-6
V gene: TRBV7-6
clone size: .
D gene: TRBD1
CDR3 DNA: TGTGCCAGCAGCTTCGACAGGGATTCACCCCTCCACTTT
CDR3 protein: CASSFDRDSPLHF

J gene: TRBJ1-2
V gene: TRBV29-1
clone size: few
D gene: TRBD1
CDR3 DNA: TGCAGCGTTGAAGATCGTGGACAGGGGAATGGCTACACCTTC
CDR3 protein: CSVEDRGQGNGYTF

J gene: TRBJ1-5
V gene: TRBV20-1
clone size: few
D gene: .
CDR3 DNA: TGCAGTGCTACGGAAAGCAATCAGCCCCAGCATTTT
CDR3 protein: CSATESNQPQHF

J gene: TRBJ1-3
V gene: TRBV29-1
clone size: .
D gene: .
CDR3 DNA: TGCAGCGTACGGACTCCTCGCTCTGGAAACACCATATATTTT
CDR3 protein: CSVRTPRSGNTIYF

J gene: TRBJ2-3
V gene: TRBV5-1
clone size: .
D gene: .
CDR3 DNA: TGCGCCAGCAGCTTGGAAGGGGATACAGATACGCAGTATTTT
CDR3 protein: CASSLEGDTDTQYF

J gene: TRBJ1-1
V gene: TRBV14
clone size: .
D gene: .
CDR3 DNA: TGTGCCAGCAGCCAAGACCAGGGTGGTACTGAAGCTTTCTTT
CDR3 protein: CASSQDQGGTEAFF

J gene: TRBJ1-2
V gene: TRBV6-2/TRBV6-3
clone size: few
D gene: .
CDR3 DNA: TGTGCCAGCAGACCCACTACAGGGACGGTCGGCTACACCTTC
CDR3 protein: CASRPTTGTVGYTF

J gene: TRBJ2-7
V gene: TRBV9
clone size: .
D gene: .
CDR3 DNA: TGTGCCAGCAGCGTAGAGGGTAGTGGCTACGAGCAGTACTTC
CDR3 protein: CASSVEGSGYEQYF

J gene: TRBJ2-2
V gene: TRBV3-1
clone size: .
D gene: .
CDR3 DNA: TGTGCCAGCAGCCATCCCTGGCACCCCTCGACCGGGGAGCTGTTTTTT
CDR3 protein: CASSHPWHPSTGELFF

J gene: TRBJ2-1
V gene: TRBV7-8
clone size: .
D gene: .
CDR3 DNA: TGTGCCAGCAGCCCCCTGGGGAGCGGTCACAATGAGCAGTTCTTC
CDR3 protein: CASSPLGSGHNEQFF

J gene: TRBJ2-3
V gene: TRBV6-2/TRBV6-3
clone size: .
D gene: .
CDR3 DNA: TGTGCCAGCAGAGCGTGGGTCCCCGCAGATACGCAGTATTTT
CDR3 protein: CASRAWVPADTQYF

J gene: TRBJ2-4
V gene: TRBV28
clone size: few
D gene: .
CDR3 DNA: TGTGCCACCGATACTCAAAACATTCAGTACTTC
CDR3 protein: CATDTQNIQYF

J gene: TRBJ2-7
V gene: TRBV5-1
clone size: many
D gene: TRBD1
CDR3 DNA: TGCGCCAGCAGCCCAAGGACAGGGACCTACGAGCAGTACTTC
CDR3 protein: CASSPRTGTYEQYF

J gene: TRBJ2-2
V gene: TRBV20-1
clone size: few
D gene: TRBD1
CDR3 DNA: TGCAGTGCTGAGGACAGGACCCATGCCGGGGAGCTGTTTTTT
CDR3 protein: CSAEDRTHAGELFF

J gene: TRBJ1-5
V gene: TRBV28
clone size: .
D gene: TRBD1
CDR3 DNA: TGTGCCAGCAGTAGAGGACAGGGGTTGAATCAGCCCCAGCATTTT
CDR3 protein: CASSRGQGLNQPQHF

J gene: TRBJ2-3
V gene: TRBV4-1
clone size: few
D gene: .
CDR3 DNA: TGCGCCAGCAGCCAAGATCAAGGGGCCAGCACAGATACGCAGTATTTT
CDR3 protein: CASSQDQGASTDTQYF

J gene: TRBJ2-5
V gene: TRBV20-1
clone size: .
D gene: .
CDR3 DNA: TGCAGTGCTAGAAACCGGGACTACCAAGAGACCCAGTACTTC
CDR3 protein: CSARNRDYQETQYF

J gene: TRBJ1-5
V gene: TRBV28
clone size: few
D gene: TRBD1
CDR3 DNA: TGTGCCAGCAGCCTACAGGGGCCAAATCAGCCCCAGCATTTT
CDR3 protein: CASSLQGPNQPQHF

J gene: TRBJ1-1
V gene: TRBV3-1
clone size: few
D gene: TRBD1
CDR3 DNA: TGTGCCAGCAGCCAAGTCACAGGGGCTGAAGCTTTCTTT
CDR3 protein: CASSQVTGAEAFF

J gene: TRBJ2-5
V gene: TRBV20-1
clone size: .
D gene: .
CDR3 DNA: TGCAGTGCAGGGGCGGGGGAGACCCAGTACTTC
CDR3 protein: CSAGAGETQYF

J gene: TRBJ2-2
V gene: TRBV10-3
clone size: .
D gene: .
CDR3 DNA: TGTGCCATCAGTTATAGCGGCACCGGGGAGCTGTTTTTT
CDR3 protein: CAISYSGTGELFF

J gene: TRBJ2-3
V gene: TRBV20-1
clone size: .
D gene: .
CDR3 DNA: TGCAGTGCTAGAGACAGGGAAAGGGAAGCGCCGTGGCAGTATTTT
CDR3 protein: CSARDREREAPWQYF

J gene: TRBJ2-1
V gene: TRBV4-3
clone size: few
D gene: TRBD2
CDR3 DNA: TGCGCCAGCAGCCCGCTAGAGCGGGAGAATGAGCAGTTCTTC
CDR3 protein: CASSPLERENEQFF